Listed below are T cell receptor beta chains from one sample, sequenced in a study of Ad26.COV2.S vaccination and SARS-CoV-2 variants. Sequenced by immunoSEQ multiplex PCR; TCRdb stores in-frame clones only, minus some. The sample includes 350,000 to 400,000 clones, 88% of them seen just once. Sample: peripheral blood, taken in a trial of Ad26.COV2.S vaccine versus placebo. The receptors were sampled from a person between 18 and 59 years old who received the Ad26.COV2.S COVID-19 vaccine or a placebo. Each CDR3 is given with its conserved first and last residue. A D gene is named only where the DNA matches it firmly. Rows may omit the clone size; those that give it use once, few, many or a size class.

V gene: TRBV5-1; D gene: TRBD1; clone size: .; J gene: TRBJ1-1; CDR3 DNA: TGCGCCAGCAGCTTGGAGGCAGGGGGGAGCACTGAAGCTTTCTTT; CDR3 protein: CASSLEAGGSTEAFF
V gene: TRBV12-3/TRBV12-4; D gene: .; clone size: .; J gene: TRBJ1-3; CDR3 DNA: TGTGCCAGCAATTCGCTGGCGGGAAACACCATATATTTT; CDR3 protein: CASNSLAGNTIYF
V gene: TRBV4-2; D gene: .; clone size: .; J gene: TRBJ1-3; CDR3 DNA: TGTGCCAGCAGCCAAGATTCGGTAGGATTCACTGGAAACACCATATATTTT; CDR3 protein: CASSQDSVGFTGNTIYF
V gene: TRBV6-2/TRBV6-3; D gene: .; clone size: .; J gene: TRBJ1-1; CDR3 DNA: TGTGCCAGCAGTTACACGGGACCCCTGCGGGCTTTCTTT; CDR3 protein: CASSYTGPLRAFF
V gene: TRBV18; D gene: .; clone size: .; J gene: TRBJ2-7; CDR3 DNA: TGTGCCAGCTCACAGGCAGACTACGAGCAGTACTTC; CDR3 protein: CASSQADYEQYF
V gene: TRBV5-6; D gene: .; clone size: .; J gene: TRBJ2-5; CDR3 DNA: TGTGCCAGCAGCCCTGGCCCGGTTAGGGGGGAGACCCAGTACTTC; CDR3 protein: CASSPGPVRGETQYF
V gene: TRBV7-9; D gene: TRBD1; clone size: once; J gene: TRBJ2-7; CDR3 DNA: TGTGCCAGCAGCGGGACAGGGCTCTACGAGCAGTACTTC; CDR3 protein: CASSGTGLYEQYF
V gene: TRBV7-9; D gene: TRBD1; clone size: .; J gene: TRBJ1-2; CDR3 DNA: TGTGTCTGCCCGGGACAGGGGAACTATGGCTACACCTTC; CDR3 protein: CVCPGQGNYGYTF
V gene: TRBV11-2; D gene: .; clone size: .; J gene: TRBJ1-1; CDR3 DNA: TGTGCCAGCAGCTTAGGCGGCCTACTCACTGAAGCTTTCTTT; CDR3 protein: CASSLGGLLTEAFF
V gene: TRBV24-1; D gene: .; clone size: .; J gene: TRBJ1-2; CDR3 DNA: TGTGCCACATCCTATCAGGGGAACTATGGCTACACCTTC; CDR3 protein: CATSYQGNYGYTF
V gene: TRBV5-1; D gene: .; clone size: once; J gene: TRBJ1-4; CDR3 DNA: TGCGCCAGCAGCCAAGGATCAGGGGCCCAACTGTTTTTT; CDR3 protein: CASSQGSGAQLFF
V gene: TRBV4-1; D gene: .; clone size: .; J gene: TRBJ2-3; CDR3 DNA: TGCGCCAGCCGGGACCTGGGGAACACAGATACGCAGTATTTT; CDR3 protein: CASRDLGNTDTQYF
V gene: TRBV7-9; D gene: TRBD1; clone size: .; J gene: TRBJ1-4; CDR3 DNA: TGTGCCAGCAGCCCTCAACAGGGGTTTACTAATGAAAAACTGTTTTTT; CDR3 protein: CASSPQQGFTNEKLFF